This T cell receptor (beta chain) emerged from a study of tumor and adjacent non-tumor tissue in lung cancer. Study summary: Histology: 12 adenocarcinoma, 2 squamous cell carcinoma, 1 small cell lung cancer.

The template was RNA from unsorted bulk tissue. Remarks on this clonotype: At one boundary the junction diverges from the germline segment, which might be a read error.

A modified ARM-PCR protocol with three rounds of nested PCR amplified TCRbeta. TCRdb re-called the multiplex PCR reads with MiXCR, one entry per CDR3 protein. The table shows approximately 150,000 distinct CDR3 sequences, with about 71% occurring only once. The germline CDR1 and CDR2 sequences are SGHVS and FQNEAQ. The CDR3 covers 15 residues. The sequence was obtained from a man aged 60 to 69 with small cell lung cancer. The sequenced material came from lung tumor tissue. The gene calls are TRBV7-8 and TRBJ2-1; 9 nucleotides match TRBD2. This CDR3 reads CGSSQGSGRYNGQFF. The CDR3 DNA follows: TGTGGCAGCAGCCAGGGTAGCGGGAGATACAATGGGCAGTTCTTC.